This is a list of T cell receptor beta chains from one sample in a study of blood T cell repertoires in COVID-19. Generated by immunoSEQ multiplex PCR, the TCRdb table keeps only in-frame clones and is missing some. The profile shows some 160,000 clones, approximately 90% of them singletons. Source material: peripheral blood. These receptors were collected from a man aged 50 to 59 who had recovered from COVID-19. Each CDR3 is given with its conserved first and last residue. The D gene is left open where the match is weak. Size is stated for part of the rows, as once, few or many counts, or as a class when the clone is expanded.

d_gene	j_gene	v_gene	abundance	CDR3nt	CDR3aa
.	TRBJ2-2	TRBV15	.	TGTGCCACCAGCCGAAAACAGGGCTCCGGGGAGCTGTTTTTT	CATSRKQGSGELFF
TRBD2	TRBJ2-1	TRBV30	once	TGTGCCTGGAGTGCCCCGGGACTAGCGGGAGTATCCTACAATGAGCAGTTCTTC	CAWSAPGLAGVSYNEQFF
.	TRBJ2-2	TRBV5-1	.	TGCGCCAGCAGCTTGGGGGCCGGGGCGAACACCGGGGAGCTGTTTTTT	CASSLGAGANTGELFF
TRBD1	TRBJ1-1	TRBV19	.	TGTGCCAGTACCACGACAGGGTGGAATACTGAAGCTTTCTTT	CASTTTGWNTEAFF
TRBD1	TRBJ2-3	TRBV19	.	TGTGCCAGTAGCCCAACAGGGGCCCCCCCAGATACGCAGTATTTT	CASSPTGAPPDTQYF
.	TRBJ1-5	TRBV7-3	.	TGTGCCAGCAGCGCCTACCCGGGACAGCCCCAGCATTTT	CASSAYPGQPQHF
.	TRBJ2-7	TRBV28	once	TGTGCCAGCAGTTTAATGGTGGGGGGCTACGAGCAGTACTTC	CASSLMVGGYEQYF
TRBD2	TRBJ2-7	TRBV10-3	.	TGTGCCATCTCTAGCGGGGATGGGTACGAGCAGTACTTC	CAISSGDGYEQYF
TRBD2	TRBJ2-3	TRBV11-2	.	TGTGCCAGCAGCGCTCTAGCGGGGGGCTACACAGATACGCAGTATTTT	CASSALAGGYTDTQYF
.	TRBJ1-5	TRBV19	.	TGTGCCAGTAGGGGGGACAACCTAGGGGTCAATAGCAATCAGCCCCAGCATTTT	CASRGDNLGVNSNQPQHF
TRBD1	TRBJ1-1	TRBV30	.	TGTGCCTGGAGGGAAAAGGGACAGGCCAGGGGAACTGAAGCTTTCTTT	CAWREKGQARGTEAFF
.	TRBJ2-4	TRBV7-2	once	TGTGCCAGCAGCTTCTGGTCGGACTTAGCCAAAAACATTCAGTACTTC	CASSFWSDLAKNIQYF
TRBD1	TRBJ1-1	TRBV7-8	.	TGTGCCAGCCGCCGAGGGACAGGGAACACTGAAGCTTTCTTT	CASRRGTGNTEAFF
.	TRBJ1-2	TRBV5-1	.	TGCGCCAGCAGCTTGGAGAGCCGCCCCGGGAGCCTCTACACCTTC	CASSLESRPGSLYTF
.	TRBJ1-1	TRBV10-1	.	TGCGCCAGCAGTGAAAACATAATAAACACTGAAGCTTTCTTT	CASSENIINTEAFF
TRBD1	TRBJ2-2	TRBV7-9	.	TGTGCCAGCAGCTTAGGGGACAGGGGGCCAAACGGGGAGCTGTTTTTT	CASSLGDRGPNGELFF
.	TRBJ2-7	TRBV7-3	.	TGTGCCAGCAGCTTAACGTTAGTTGGCGAGCAGTACTTC	CASSLTLVGEQYF
.	TRBJ2-7	TRBV2	.	TGTGCCAGCAGTGAAAGGGCAGGGAGGCACGAGCAGTACTTC	CASSERAGRHEQYF
.	TRBJ2-1	TRBV11-3	.	TGTGCCAGCAGCTCCCGAAGGGGATCCTCCTACAATGAGCAGTTCTTC	CASSSRRGSSYNEQFF
.	TRBJ1-5	TRBV4-2	once	TGTGCCAGCAGCAGTCAACAGGGAAGCAATCAGCCCCAGCATTTT	CASSSQQGSNQPQHF
.	TRBJ1-4	TRBV12-3/TRBV12-4	.	TGTGCCAGCAGTTTAGAACAAGAAAAACTGTTTTTT	CASSLEQEKLFF
TRBD1	TRBJ2-2	TRBV7-3	.	TGTGCCAGCACCCGGGGCGCCGGGACAGGCACCGGGGAGCTGTTTTTT	CASTRGAGTGTGELFF
.	TRBJ1-2	TRBV3-1/TRBV3-2	.	TGTGCCAGCAGCCAAGGCTCGGGGGGCTACACCTTC	CASSQGSGGYTF
TRBD1	TRBJ2-7	TRBV4-3	.	TGCGCCAGCAGCCAAGGCGCGGGACAGGCTCCTTCCTACGAGCAGTACTTC	CASSQGAGQAPSYEQYF
TRBD1	TRBJ1-2	TRBV5-3	.	TGTGCCAGAAGCTTGGCAGGGACAGGGCTCGGTGGCTACACCTTC	CARSLAGTGLGGYTF
TRBD1	TRBJ1-1	TRBV10-1	.	TGCGCCAGCAGTGAGCCAGGGGGTAACACTGAAGCTTTCTTT	CASSEPGGNTEAFF
.	TRBJ2-2	TRBV7-2	.	TGTGCCAGCAGCATCGGGACTGGGAACACCGGGGAGCTGTTTTTT	CASSIGTGNTGELFF
TRBD2	TRBJ2-7	TRBV7-2	.	TGTGCCAGCAGCCGGGGACTAGCGGGGCGATCCTACGAGCAGTACTTC	CASSRGLAGRSYEQYF
TRBD2	TRBJ2-1	TRBV19	.	TGTGCCAGTAGTTCGGCTAGCGGGGGGCCTGGGGATGAGCAGTTCTTC	CASSSASGGPGDEQFF
TRBD2	TRBJ2-3	TRBV6-4	.	TGTGCCAGCAGTGAGGCTAGCGGCGCGAGGGATACGCAGTATTTT	CASSEASGARDTQYF
.	TRBJ1-2	TRBV5-4	.	TGTGCCAGCAGCTTGGCGGCGGGGGGGCGCTACACCTTC	CASSLAAGGRYTF
TRBD1	TRBJ2-7	TRBV5-1	.	TGCGCCAGCAGCACTGGACAGGGCTCCTACGAGCAGTACTTC	CASSTGQGSYEQYF
.	TRBJ2-7	TRBV4-3	.	TGCGCCAGCAGCCTCACGGGAGACCTCACCTACGAGCAGTACTTC	CASSLTGDLTYEQYF
TRBD1	TRBJ2-7	TRBV28	.	TGTGCCAGCAGGAAGACAGGGCCTTCCTACGAGCAGTACTTC	CASRKTGPSYEQYF
TRBD2	TRBJ2-3	TRBV9	.	TGTGCCAGCAGCCCAGGGGGAGCGGGAGGGGGCCCAGATACGCAGTATTTT	CASSPGGAGGGPDTQYF
.	TRBJ2-7	TRBV5-1	.	TGCGCCAGCAGCTTGGACGGGAACACCTACGAGCAGTACTTC	CASSLDGNTYEQYF
.	TRBJ2-2	TRBV3-1/TRBV3-2	.	TGTGCCAGCAGCCTAATCACCGGGGAGCTGTTTTTT	CASSLITGELFF
TRBD1	TRBJ1-5	TRBV5-1	.	TGCGCCAGCAGCTCCGGGACAGGGGGCAACCAGCCCCAGCATTTT	CASSSGTGGNQPQHF
TRBD1	TRBJ2-7	TRBV27	once	TGTGCCAGCAGTACCGGGACAGGGGCCTACGAGCAGTACTTC	CASSTGTGAYEQYF
.	TRBJ2-7	TRBV20-1	.	TGCAGTGTAAAGGACAGCTACGAGCAGTACTTC	CSVKDSYEQYF
TRBD1	TRBJ2-2	TRBV6-5	.	TGTGCCAGCTCCCCTTCCGGACAGGGTGCCGGGGAGCTGTTTTTT	CASSPSGQGAGELFF
.	TRBJ1-5	TRBV6-5	.	TGTGCCTCCAGGGAGGCCACCCACCAGCCCCAGCATTTT	CASREATHQPQHF
TRBD1	TRBJ2-5	TRBV7-2	.	TGTGCCAGCAGCACTCGACAGGGAGAGACCCAGTACTTC	CASSTRQGETQYF
TRBD1	TRBJ2-3	TRBV27	.	TGTGCCAGCAGCCGCCTCAGGACAGGGGTGGGCACAGATACGCAGTATTTT	CASSRLRTGVGTDTQYF
TRBD2	TRBJ2-5	TRBV10-3	once	TGTGCCATCAGTGAGGGACTAGCCGGAGGAGAGACCCAGTACTTC	CAISEGLAGGETQYF
.	TRBJ2-1	TRBV7-2	.	TGTGCCAGCAGCTTAGCGGGGAGCGGGACATACAATGAGCAGTTCTTC	CASSLAGSGTYNEQFF
.	TRBJ1-5	TRBV2	.	TGTGCCAGCAGTGATCTGCGGGGGATAGGGCAGCCCCAGCATTTT	CASSDLRGIGQPQHF
.	TRBJ2-7	TRBV10-3	.	TGTGCCATCAACCAGGGTACCTACGAGCAGTACTTC	CAINQGTYEQYF
TRBD2	TRBJ2-7	TRBV7-2	once	TGTGCCAGCAGCTTAGTCGCTAGCGGGGCTACCTCCTACGAGCAGTACTTC	CASSLVASGATSYEQYF
.	TRBJ2-5	TRBV7-3	.	TGTGCCAGCAGCTTAAACGGGCGTCCGGCAGGGGCCCCGGGAGAGACCCAGTACTTC	CASSLNGRPAGAPGETQYF
.	TRBJ1-1	TRBV7-2	few	TGTGCCAGCAGCTTAGATTTGGCAGGCACTGAAGCTTTCTTT	CASSLDLAGTEAFF